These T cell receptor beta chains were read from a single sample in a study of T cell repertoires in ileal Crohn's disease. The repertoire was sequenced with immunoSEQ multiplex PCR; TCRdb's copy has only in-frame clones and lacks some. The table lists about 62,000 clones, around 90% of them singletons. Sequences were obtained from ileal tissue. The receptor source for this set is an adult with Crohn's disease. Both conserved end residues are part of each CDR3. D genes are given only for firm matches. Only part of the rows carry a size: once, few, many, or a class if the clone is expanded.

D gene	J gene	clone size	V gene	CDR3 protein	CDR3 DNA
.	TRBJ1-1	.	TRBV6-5	CVAGEMNTEAFF	TGTGTCGCGGGGGAGATGAACACTGAAGCTTTCTTT
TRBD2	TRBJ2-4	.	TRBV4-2	CASSPGTSGRVGDIQYF	TGTGCCAGCAGCCCGGGGACTAGCGGGAGGGTGGGAGACATTCAGTACTTC
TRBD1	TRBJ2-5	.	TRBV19	CASSIMQGAGETQYF	TGTGCCAGTAGTATAATGCAGGGGGCCGGGGAGACCCAGTACTTC
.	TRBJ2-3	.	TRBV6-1	CASSGQITDTQYF	TGTGCCAGCAGTGGCCAGATCACAGATACGCAGTATTTT
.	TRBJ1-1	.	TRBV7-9	CASSRAGIAEAFF	TGTGCCAGCAGCCGAGCAGGGATTGCTGAAGCTTTCTTT
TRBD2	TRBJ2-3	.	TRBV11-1	CASSSLAGDTDTQYF	TGTGCCAGCAGCTCTCTAGCGGGGGACACAGATACGCAGTATTTT
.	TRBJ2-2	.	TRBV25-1	CASSLRNTGELFF	TGTGCCAGCAGTTTGCGTAACACCGGGGAGCTGTTTTTT
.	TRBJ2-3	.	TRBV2	CASSERALYTQYF	TGTGCCAGCAGTGAAAGAGCTCTCTATACGCAGTATTTT
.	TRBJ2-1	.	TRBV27	CASGQLAGYEQFF	TGTGCCAGCGGCCAACTAGCCGGTTATGAGCAGTTCTTC
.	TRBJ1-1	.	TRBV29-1	CSVSSGIAEAFF	TGCAGCGTTTCCTCAGGGATAGCTGAAGCTTTCTTT
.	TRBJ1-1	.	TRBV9	CASSAVTSRTEAFF	TGTGCCAGCAGCGCCGTAACCAGTCGCACTGAAGCTTTCTTT
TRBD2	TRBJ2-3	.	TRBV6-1	CASSEPVAGGRDTQYF	TGTGCCAGCAGTGAGCCCGTAGCGGGGGGGCGGGATACGCAGTATTTT
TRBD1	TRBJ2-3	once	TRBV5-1	CASSLRDRFTDTQYF	TGCGCCAGCAGCCTCCGGGACAGGTTCACAGATACGCAGTATTTT
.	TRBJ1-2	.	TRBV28	CASRLGGPYGYTF	TGTGCCAGCAGATTGGGGGGGCCCTATGGCTACACCTTC
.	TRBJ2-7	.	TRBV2	CASSGDSYEQYF	TGTGCCAGCAGTGGAGATTCCTACGAGCAGTACTTC
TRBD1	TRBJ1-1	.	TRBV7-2	CASSRDRGAEAFF	TGTGCCAGCAGCCGGGACAGGGGCGCTGAAGCTTTCTTT
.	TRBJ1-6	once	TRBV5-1	CASSLYLRDNSPLHF	TGCGCCAGCAGCTTGTATCTACGGGATAATTCACCCCTCCACTTT
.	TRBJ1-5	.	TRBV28	CASSSTGRGNQPQHF	TGTGCCAGCAGTTCGACCGGGAGGGGCAATCAGCCCCAGCATTTT
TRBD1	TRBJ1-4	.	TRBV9	CASSVGAGGFYEKLFF	TGTGCCAGCAGCGTAGGGGCAGGGGGCTTTTATGAAAAACTGTTTTTT
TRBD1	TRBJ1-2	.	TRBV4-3	CASSQDLGQGKYGYTF	TGCGCCAGCAGCCAAGATTTGGGACAGGGCAAATATGGCTACACCTTC
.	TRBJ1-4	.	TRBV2	CASSDGGWVEKLFF	TGTGCCAGCAGTGACGGGGGGTGGGTTGAAAAACTGTTTTTT
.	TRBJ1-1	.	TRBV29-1	CSVDRGVNTEAFF	TGCAGCGTTGACCGGGGGGTGAACACTGAAGCTTTCTTT
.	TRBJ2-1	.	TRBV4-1	CASSPGLYNEQFF	TGCGCCAGCAGCCCGGGACTCTACAATGAGCAGTTCTTC
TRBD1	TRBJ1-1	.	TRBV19	CASNTGGNSGAEAFF	TGTGCCAGTAACACAGGGGGCAATAGTGGCGCTGAAGCTTTCTTT
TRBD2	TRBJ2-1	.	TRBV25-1	CASRPGTSGYNEQFF	TGTGCCAGCAGACCGGGGACTAGCGGATACAATGAGCAGTTCTTC
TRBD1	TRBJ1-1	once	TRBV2	CANRDRQNTEAFF	TGTGCCAACCGGGACAGACAGAACACTGAAGCTTTCTTT
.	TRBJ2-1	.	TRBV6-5	CASSYGGLNEQFF	TGTGCCAGCAGTTACGGTGGACTCAATGAGCAGTTCTTC
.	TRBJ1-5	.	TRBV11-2	CASSSSGHPNQPQHF	TGTGCCAGCAGCTCATCGGGACACCCTAATCAGCCCCAGCATTTT
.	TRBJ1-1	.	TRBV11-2	CASSLYPGRTEAFF	TGTGCCAGCAGTCTATACCCCGGGAGAACTGAAGCTTTCTTT
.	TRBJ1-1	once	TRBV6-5	CASSRQYTEAFF	TGTGCCAGCAGTCGACAGTACACTGAAGCTTTCTTT
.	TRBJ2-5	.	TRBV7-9	CASSLVPPIETQYF	TGTGCCAGCAGCTTAGTTCCCCCCATCGAGACCCAGTACTTC
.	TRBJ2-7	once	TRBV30	CAWTNRVYEQYF	TGTGCCTGGACGAACAGGGTGTACGAGCAGTACTTC
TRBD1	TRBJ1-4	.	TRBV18	CASSPGQNEKLFF	TGTGCCAGCTCACCGGGACAGAATGAAAAACTGTTTTTT
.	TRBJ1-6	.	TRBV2	CASSGQNSPLHF	TGTGCCAGCAGTGGGCAAAATTCACCCCTCCACTTT
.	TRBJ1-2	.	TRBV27	CASRSTGYNYGYTF	TGTGCCAGCCGATCAACCGGGTATAACTATGGCTACACCTTC
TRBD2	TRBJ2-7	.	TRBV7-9	CASQNSGTSSYEQYF	TGTGCCAGCCAAAATAGCGGGACTAGCTCCTACGAGCAGTACTTC
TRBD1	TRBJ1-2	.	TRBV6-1	CASSEGTGGGYGYTF	TGTGCCAGCAGTGAAGGCACAGGGGGAGGCTATGGCTACACCTTC
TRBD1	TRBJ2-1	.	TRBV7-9	CASSERDRVSYNEQFF	TGTGCCAGCAGCGAGAGGGACAGGGTCTCTTACAATGAGCAGTTCTTC
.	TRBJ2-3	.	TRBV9	CASSVEGSATGDTQYF	TGTGCCAGCAGCGTAGAAGGTTCGGCTACGGGAGATACGCAGTATTTT
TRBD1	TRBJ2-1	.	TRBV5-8	CASRKPPGQGLGEQFF	TGTGCCAGCAGGAAGCCACCGGGACAGGGCTTAGGGGAGCAGTTCTTC
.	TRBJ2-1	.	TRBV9	CASKGELNNEQFF	TGTGCCAGCAAAGGAGAGTTGAACAATGAGCAGTTCTTC
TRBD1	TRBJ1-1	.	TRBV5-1	CASTFGDRDLSEAFF	TGCGCCAGCACTTTTGGGGACAGGGACCTCTCTGAAGCTTTCTTT
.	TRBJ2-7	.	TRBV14	CASSQEGRLKQYF	TGTGCCAGCAGCCAAGAAGGCAGACTCAAGCAGTACTTC
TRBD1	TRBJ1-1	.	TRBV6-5	CASSLTGANTEAFF	TGTGCCAGCAGCCTAACAGGGGCTAACACTGAAGCTTTCTTT
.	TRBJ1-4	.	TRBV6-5	CASAIGYGGEEKLFF	TGTGCCAGCGCGATCGGCTACGGGGGAGAGGAAAAACTGTTTTTT
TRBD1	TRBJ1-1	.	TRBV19	CASSRTGAGMNTEAFF	TGTGCCAGTAGTAGGACAGGGGCAGGGATGAACACTGAAGCTTTCTTT
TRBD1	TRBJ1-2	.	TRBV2	CASSIRGNGGYTF	TGTGCCAGCAGTATCAGGGGGAACGGTGGCTACACCTTC
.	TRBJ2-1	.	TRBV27	CASSSAGSVNEQFF	TGTGCCAGCAGTTCGGCAGGGTCCGTCAATGAGCAGTTCTTC
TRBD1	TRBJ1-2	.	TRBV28	CASSLETGLRGYTF	TGTGCCAGCAGTCTAGAGACAGGGCTCCGGGGCTACACCTTC
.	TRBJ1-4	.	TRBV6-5	CASSQVLENEKLFF	TGTGCCAGCAGCCAGGTCCTCGAGAATGAAAAACTGTTTTTT
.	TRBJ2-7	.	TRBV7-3	CASSRSGDRSYEQYF	TGTGCCAGCAGCCGTTCAGGGGACCGCTCCTACGAGCAGTACTTC
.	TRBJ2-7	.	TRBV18	CASSPDLNSYEQYF	TGTGCCAGCTCACCAGACTTGAACTCCTACGAGCAGTACTTC
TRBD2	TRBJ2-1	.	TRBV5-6	CASSLPLAGVPSSYNEQFF	TGTGCCAGCAGCTTGCCACTAGCGGGGGTCCCAAGCTCCTACAATGAGCAGTTCTTC
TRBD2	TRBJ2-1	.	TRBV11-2	CASSPSLERGTYNEQFF	TGTGCCAGCAGCCCCTCCCTAGAGCGGGGGACCTACAATGAGCAGTTCTTC
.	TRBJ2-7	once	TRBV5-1	CASSFGLNYEQYF	TGCGCCAGCAGCTTCGGACTGAATTACGAGCAGTACTTC
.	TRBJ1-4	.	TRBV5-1	CASSWIRGDNEKLFF	TGCGCCAGCAGCTGGATCAGGGGCGATAATGAAAAACTGTTTTTT
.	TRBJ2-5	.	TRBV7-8	CASSLGHETQYF	TGTGCCAGCAGCTTAGGTCATGAGACCCAGTACTTC
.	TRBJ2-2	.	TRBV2	CASSEVAAGELFF	TGTGCCAGCAGTGAAGTGGCGGCCGGGGAGCTGTTTTTT
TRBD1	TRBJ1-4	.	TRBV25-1	CASSQWTGVDEKLFF	TGTGCCAGCAGTCAGTGGACAGGGGTGGATGAAAAACTGTTTTTT